This TCR beta chain was obtained from a study of T cells in Graves' hyperthyroidism and ophthalmopathy. General study findings and limits: The model foresaw ophthalmopathy a median roughly 6.3 months prior to onset.

RNA transcripts yielded amplified TCR beta CDR3 regions. The TCR CDR3 first-round RT-PCR relied on the HTBI primer set. TCRdb redid the calling of the multiplex PCR reads with MiXCR, one entry per CDR3 protein. The table lists roughly 550,000 distinct CDR3 sequences, approximately 16% of them singletons, with about 29% in the top ten. Germline assignment: CDR1 SGHAT and CDR2 FQDESV (reference sequence). V lost 0 bases to trimming and J lost 7 bases, with 15 bases between them. The CDR3 is 15 residues long. There are a few counts of this clonotype. Its antigen is not identified. This chain links TRBV11-1 with TRBJ2-5; tentatively, D is TRBD2 (6 bases). The material sequenced was blood. The receptor comes from a woman younger than 45 with Graves' ophthalmopathy. CDR3 sequence: CASSLALAEGSTQYF. In DNA form, the CDR3 reads TGTGCCAGCAGCTTAGCGCTTGCGGAGGGTTCGACCCAGTACTTC.